These 31 T cell receptor beta chains came from one sample sequenced in a study of neurological immune-mediated disorders. TCRdb redid the calling of the 5' RACE reads with MiXCR, one entry per CDR3 protein. The table lists about 79,000 distinct CDR3 sequences, roughly 13% of them singletons, with 6.8% in the top ten. Input material: PBMCs. The receptors come from a woman in her 50s in good health.

This clonotype was seen a single time. This chain joins TRBV29-1 and TRBJ2-1; the D gene is possibly TRBD1 (6 bases). Trimming took off 3 bases at V and 3 bases at J, with 9 bases between the two ends. Germline-derived CDR1 and CDR2 are SQVTM and ANQGSEA. The CDR3 totals 13 residues. CDR3 loop: CSVDMGHYNEQFF. As DNA, the CDR3 is TGCAGCGTTGACATGGGACACTACAATGAGCAGTTCTTC.

This clonotype occurred many times. The rearrangement joins TRBV6-5 to TRBJ2-1; TRBD2 matches 8 bases. There are 16 residues in the CDR3. V lost 2 bases and J lost 6; bases outside the gene matches: 9. Germline CDR1 is MNHEY and CDR2 is SVGAGI. The CDR3, as DNA: TGTGCCAGCAGTTACACCGGGACTAGTTCAGGCAATGAGCAGTTCTTC. Amino acids: CASSYTGTSSGNEQFF.

The table lists this clonotype with a few counts. The chain links TRBV7-2 to TRBJ2-1; D uncertain. This CDR3 has 14 residues. In germline, CDR1 is SGHTA, CDR2 FQGNSA. V was pared by 3 bases and J by 4 bases, with 10 bases between. The CDR3 protein is CASSFGRIYNEQFF. Here the CDR3 DNA reads TGTGCCAGCAGCTTCGGGCGGATTTACAATGAGCAGTTCTTC.

This clonotype was counted many times. This chain links TRBV20-1 with TRBJ2-5, with D tentatively TRBD2 (6 bases). The CDR3 totals 14 residues. The ends were cut back, 4 bases at V and 4 bases at J, with 16 bases in the middle. Germline lookup yields CDR1 DFQATT and CDR2 SNEGSKA (reference sequence). DNA for the CDR3: TGCAGTGCTATTATCCGGGGGTCCAGAGAGACCCAGTACTTC. It is translated as CSAIIRGSRETQYF.

This clonotype was seen ten or more times. This sequence joins TRBV20-1 and TRBJ2-1; TRBD2 matches at 10 bases. The germline gives CDR1 DFQATT, CDR2 SNEGSKA (reference sequence). CDR3 length: 14 amino acids. J gave up 0 bases and V 7 bases, and 3 bases lay outside the gene matches. The CDR3 DNA sequence: TGCAGTGGGGCTAGCGGGAGCTCCTACAATGAGCAGTTCTTC. This translates into CSGASGSSYNEQFF.

This clonotype was seen many times. The chain uses TRBV14 and TRBJ1-2, with no clear D. CDR1 and CDR2 (germline): SGHDN, FVKESK. Trimming pared 1 base from V and 4 bases from J, leaving 16 bases between. This CDR3 has 16 residues. CDR3 loop: CASSQGLGLELYGYTF. The CDR3 DNA follows: TGTGCCAGCAGCCAAGGACTAGGCCTGGAACTCTATGGCTACACCTTC.

This clonotype was seen ten or more times. CDR3 DNA: TGCGCCAGCAGCTCCGAGAATGGACAACGGAGGACCTACGAGCAGTACTTC. As protein: CASSSENGQRRTYEQYF. The chain has TRBV5-1 and TRBJ2-7; D is perhaps TRBD1 or TRBD2 (5 bases each). The length of the CDR3 is 17 residues. V was trimmed by 3 bases and J by 2 bases, leaving 21 bases between them. CDR1 and CDR2 (germline): SGHRS, YFSETQ.

This clonotype was counted ten times or more. The J gene is TRBJ2-1, the V gene TRBV9, with TRBD2 identical over 7 bases. J gave up 4 bases and V 0 bases, and 4 bases lay outside the gene matches. The CDR3 has 15 residues. The germline CDR1 and CDR2 sequences are SGDLS and YYNGEE. The CDR3 nucleotides read TGTGCCAGCAGCGTAGTGGGGGGGATGTACAATGAGCAGTTCTTC. Translated: CASSVVGGMYNEQFF.

This clonotype was seen repeatedly, ten times or more. In DNA form, the CDR3 reads TGTGCCACCTACAGGATCGGGGTGGGGAACACTGAAGCTTTCTTT. Amino acid sequence: CATYRIGVGNTEAFF. The chain carries TRBV27 and TRBJ1-1; D is possibly TRBD1 (5 bases). The CDR3 extends over 15 amino acids. Deletions cut 10 bases from V and 1 base from J, with 19 bases between. Germline V gene sequence: CDR1 MNHEY, CDR2 SMNVEV (reference sequence).

In this sample, this clonotype turned up many times. This chain links TRBV6-5 with TRBJ2-7; tentatively, D is TRBD2 (5 bases). V was trimmed by 6 bases and J by 4 bases, leaving 19 bases between them. The CDR3 contains 15 residues. Germline-derived CDR1 and CDR2 are MNHEY and SVGAGI. The CDR3 coding sequence is TGTGCCAGCAGCCCCCGACTGGGCGGAGGTTACGAGCAGTACTTC. This translates into CASSPRLGGGYEQYF.

Note on this clonotype: Being one base from a much bigger clone, this may be a read error. The chain couples TRBV24-1 to TRBJ2-7; D might be TRBD2 (5 bases). Germline V gene data show CDR1 as KGHDR and CDR2 as SFDVKD. The CDR3 is 15 amino acids. The CDR3 DNA sequence: TGTGCCACCAGTGACGTAGGCGGGCAACCCTACGAGCTGTACTTC. It specifies CATSDVGGQPYELYF.

The sample holds many counts of this clonotype. The chain couples TRBV20-1 to TRBJ2-6; no clear D gene. Germline CDR1 and CDR2: DFQATT and SNEGSKA (reference sequence). The CDR3 loop spans 13 amino acids. V lost 3 bases to trimming and J lost 0 bases, with 3 bases between them. The chain's CDR3 is CSARRSGANVLTF. Here the CDR3 DNA reads TGCAGTGCTAGGCGCTCTGGGGCCAACGTCCTGACTTTC.

This clonotype was seen at least ten times. V is TRBV7-2 and J is TRBJ1-5; D call uncertain. This CDR3 contains 13 residues. The V and J ends lost 2 bases and 5 bases respectively, with 7 bases between them. Germline V gene lookup returns CDR1 SGHTA and CDR2 FQGNSA. CDR3 loop: CASSLSGHQPQHF. The CDR3 DNA sequence: TGTGCCAGCAGCTTAAGTGGCCATCAGCCCCAGCATTTT.

This clonotype has a count of ten or more. The gene calls are TRBV20-1 and TRBJ2-3, with 8 bases aligning to TRBD2. The CDR3 contains 16 residues. The V gene end was trimmed by 0 bases and the J gene end by 6 bases; junction bases not matched to a gene: 11. Looked up from germline, CDR1 is DFQATT and CDR2 is SNEGSKA (reference sequence). CDR3 in amino acids: CSARDQGREVTDTQYF. In DNA, the CDR3 is TGCAGTGCTAGAGATCAGGGGCGGGAGGTTACCGATACGCAGTATTTT.

As to this clonotype: At one end, the junction sequence differs from germline, possibly due to a read error. This chain connects TRBV10-3 to TRBJ2-7; D unresolved. CDR3 length: 11 amino acids. Germline CDR1 is ENHRY and CDR2 is SYGVKD. CDR3 protein: CASSYAVWQYF. The CDR3 region has the DNA TGTGCCAGCAGTTATGCGGTTTGGCAGTACTTC.

This clonotype was counted at least ten times. The chain joins TRBV11-2 to TRBJ2-1; 7 bases fit TRBD2. V lost 3 bases and J lost 8; bases outside the gene matches: 7. Germline lookup yields CDR1 SGHAT and CDR2 FQNNGV. The CDR3 is 14 residues long. The CDR3 DNA sequence: TGTGCCAGCAGCTTGTCCGGACTAGGGGATGAGCAGTTCTTC. Translation: CASSLSGLGDEQFF.

This clonotype was observed many times. The CDR3 reads CSVDSGYADTQYF. The DNA for the CDR3 is TGCAGCGTTGACAGTGGGTACGCAGATACGCAGTATTTT. The V gene is TRBV29-1, the J gene TRBJ2-3, with D unresolved. Germline CDR1 is SQVTM and CDR2 is ANQGSEA. V dropped 3 bases and J dropped 4 bases, with 11 bases sitting between them. The CDR3 loop spans 13 amino acids.

On this clonotype: This may arise from a read error, as a much more abundant clone is one base away. The gene calls are TRBV5-1 and TRBJ2-1; the D gene is possibly TRBD2 (6 bases). The CDR3 has 16 amino acids. CDR1 is SGHRS and CDR2 is YFSETQ in the germline V gene. The CDR3 sequence: CANSLGVGSIYNEQFF. For the CDR3, the DNA is TGCGCCAACAGCTTGGGTGTCGGGAGTATTTACAATGAGCAGTTCTTC.

This clonotype was picked up many times. This sequence joins TRBV5-1 and TRBJ2-1, with D possibly matching TRBD2 (6 bases). V shed 1 base and J shed 0 bases, with 17 bases lying between them. Per the germline V gene, CDR1 is SGHRS and CDR2 is YFSETQ. This CDR3 spans 18 amino acids. The CDR3 DNA reads TGCGCCAGCAGCTTGCCCGCAGGAGGGACCGACTCCTACAATGAGCAGTTCTTC. Protein: CASSLPAGGTDSYNEQFF. Full variable domain (remainder filled in from reference TRBV5-1 and TRBJ2-1): KAGVTQTPRYLIKTRGQQVTLSCSPISGHRSVSWYQQTPGQGLQFLFEYFSETQRNKGNFPGRFSGRQFSNSRSEMNVSTLELGDSALYLCASSLPAGGTDSYNEQFFGPGTRLTVL.

The sample holds many counts of this clonotype. J is TRBJ2-6 and V is TRBV15; 10 bases are shared with TRBD2. CDR1 and CDR2 (germline): LNHNV, YYDKDF (reference sequence). The V gene end was trimmed by 4 bases and the J gene end by 0 bases; junction bases not matched to a gene: 6. The CDR3 covers 18 residues. The CDR3 bases are TGTGCCACCAGCATTCCTAGCGGGAGAGGCTCTGGGGCCAACGTCCTGACTTTC. Its translation is CATSIPSGRGSGANVLTF.

This clonotype was picked up many times. V usage is TRBV5-6 and J usage is TRBJ2-5, with 11 bases aligning to TRBD1. Germline values: CDR1 SGHDT, CDR2 YYEEEE. The V segment lost 5 bases and the J segment 4 bases; nucleotides outside the gene matches: 7. This CDR3 region has 15 residues. The CDR3 bases are TGTGCCAGCAGTCGTCCCGGGACAGGGGGAGAGACCCAGTACTTC. Amino acid sequence: CASSRPGTGGETQYF.

The sample holds many counts of this clonotype. The chain is built from TRBV7-2 and TRBJ1-2; 7 bases agree with TRBD1. V gave up 6 bases and J gave up 3 bases; unmatched junction bases: 7. The CDR3 spans 14 residues. Germline-derived CDR1 and CDR2 are SGHTA and FQGNSA. The CDR3 here is CASSIGQAYYGYTF. The CDR3 nucleotides are TGTGCCAGCAGTATCGGACAGGCCTACTATGGCTACACCTTC.

This clonotype came up many times. The chain carries TRBV5-1 and TRBJ1-6; 7 bases map to TRBD1. V was pared by 0 bases and J by 7 bases, with 7 bases of the junction left unmatched. Germline lookup yields CDR1 SGHRS and CDR2 YFSETQ. This CDR3 contains 16 residues. The CDR3 loop reads CASSLGDRAENSPLHF. CDR3 DNA: TGCGCCAGCAGCTTGGGCGACAGGGCGGAAAATTCACCCCTCCACTTT.

The chain couples TRBV29-1 to TRBJ2-3, with 9 bases identical to TRBD2. CDR1 is SQVTM and CDR2 is ANQGSEA in the germline V gene. The CDR3 runs 13 residues. V lost 7 bases to trimming and J lost 1 base; unmatched junction nucleotides: 3. The DNA of the CDR3 is TGCAGCGGATTAGCGGGGGGCACAGATACGCAGTATTTT. As protein: CSGLAGGTDTQYF.

This clonotype was detected ten times or more. The rearrangement links TRBV4-2 to TRBJ1-3; 10 nucleotides agree with TRBD1. CDR1 LGHNA and CDR2 YNFKEQ come from the germline V gene. The junction had 10 bases not matched to a gene; V was cut back by 3 bases and J by 8 bases. The CDR3 runs 16 residues. The CDR3 nucleotides are TGTGCCAGCAGCCAGAAACCGGGACAGGGGACGGACACCATATATTTT. This encodes CASSQKPGQGTDTIYF.

The chain employs TRBV20-1 and TRBJ1-1; tentatively, D is TRBD1 (5 bases). The CDR3 extends over 14 amino acids. The germline V gene encodes CDR1 DFQATT and CDR2 SNEGSKA (reference sequence). V lost 0 bases and J 5 bases, leaving 13 bases between the germline ends. CDR3 DNA: TGCAGTGCTAGAGATCCAGGGCCTGGTACTGAAGCTTTCTTT. It translates to CSARDPGPGTEAFF.

This clonotype was counted ten times or more. The CDR3 spells CATSRDSLKNTEAFF. The CDR3 DNA is TGTGCCACCAGCAGAGATTCCCTAAAGAACACTGAAGCTTTCTTT. The chain joins TRBV15 to TRBJ1-1; unclear D gene. Germline V gene data show CDR1 as LNHNV and CDR2 as YYDKDF (reference sequence). The CDR3 is 15 amino acids. The V end was cut by 0 bases, the J end by 1 base, with 9 bases between. The full variable domain, in which reference TRBV15 and TRBJ1-1 provide the parts outside the CDR3, is DAMVIQNPRYQVTQFGKPVTLSCSQTLNHNVMYWYQQKSSQAPKLLFHYYDKDFNNEADTPDNFQSRRPNTSFCFLDIRSPGLGDTAMYLCATSRDSLKNTEAFFGQGTRLTVV.

This clonotype was detected ten times or more. The rearrangement uses TRBV28 and TRBJ2-7; possibly TRBD1 or TRBD2 for D (7 bases each). The CDR3 length is 15 residues. The ends were cut back, 1 base at V and 4 bases at J, with 14 bases in the middle. CDR1 and CDR2 (germline): MDHEN, SYDVKM. In DNA form, the CDR3 reads TGTGCCAGCAGTTTATATCCAGGGGGGGCTTACGAGCAGTACTTC. It codes for CASSLYPGGAYEQYF. Based on the CDR3 plus reference TRBV28 and TRBJ2-7, the full variable domain is DVKVTQSSRYLVKRTGEKVFLECVQDMDHENMFWYRQDPGLGLRLIYFSYDVKMKEKGDIPEGYSVSREKKERFSLILESASTNQTSMYLCASSLYPGGAYEQYFGPGTRLTVT.

This clonotype was recorded at least ten times. V gene TRBV7-9 combines with J gene TRBJ2-1; the match to TRBD2 covers 8 bases. After removal of 1 base from V and 4 bases from J, the junction contained 9 bases not matched to a gene. Germline lookup yields CDR1 SEHNR and CDR2 FQNEAQ (reference sequence). This CDR3 region has 17 residues. The CDR3 nucleotides read TGTGCCAGCAGCTTAGGTTTGGGACTAGAGCTATACAATGAGCAGTTCTTC. Translation gives CASSLGLGLELYNEQFF.

This clonotype was seen at least ten times. The rearrangement joins TRBV5-1 to TRBJ1-3; no firm D call. V gave up 6 bases and J gave up 0 bases, with 16 bases separating them. Germline CDR1 and CDR2: SGHRS and YFSETQ. This CDR3 is 16 amino acids long. The DNA of the CDR3 is TGCGCCAGCACCACTGGAGTGGCAGGCTCTGGAAACACCATATATTTT. It codes for CASTTGVAGSGNTIYF.

This clonotype was picked up many times. The J gene is TRBJ1-2, the V gene TRBV12-3 or TRBV12-4; maybe TRBD1 (5 bases). V lost 2 bases to trimming and J lost 4 bases, with 23 bases between them. The CDR3 extends over 18 amino acids. The CDR3 loop is CASSLFRVEITEVYGYTF. DNA for the CDR3: TGTGCCAGCAGTTTATTCAGGGTAGAGATCACGGAAGTCTATGGCTACACCTTC.